This record looks at one T cell receptor (beta chain) sequence and its context. As yet, its antigen is unknown. CDR3 length: 13 residues. The V gene lost 3 bases and the J gene lost 5 bases, with 11 bases spanning the gap. CDR1 is LGHDT, CDR2 YNNKEL, per germline (reference sequence). This sample stems from a study of T cells after yellow fever vaccination. Study outcomes and limitations: Detected again after the booster were most primary-vaccination clones, at approximately 96% CD4 and around 91% CD8. Only a small proportion of the clonotypes turned up in both the CD4 and the CD8 compartments, likely arising from convergent recombination. Abundant clonotypes (contaminants from the bulk population) could be present in FACS-sorted repertoires.

A process of 5'RACE template switching, which added a universal primer site and UMIs, was used to make TCR cDNA. MiXCR, applied by TCRdb to the 5' RACE reads, yields one record per CDR3 protein. The sample yields roughly 300,000 distinct CDR3 sequences, roughly 8.6% seen once. The sequences come from PBMCs, collected about 41 days after the first yellow fever vaccination. This clonotype was obtained from a man between 18 and 35 years old who received the YFV17D yellow fever vaccine. The rearrangement joins TRBV3-1 to TRBJ2-7; D remains ambiguous. CDR3 sequence: CASSQVQTNEQYF. The CDR3 DNA sequence: TGTGCCAGCAGCCAGGTCCAGACCAACGAGCAGTACTTC.